The 11 T cell receptor beta chains below were found in one sample sequenced in a study of blood T cell repertoires in COVID-19. Clones were read by immunoSEQ multiplex PCR, and TCRdb kept only the in-frame ones, dropping some. Found here are roughly 30,000 clones, 80% to 90% of them singletons; the top ten hold roughly 14%. Sequenced input: peripheral blood. Receptors originate from a human donor in a cohort sampled during active COVID-19.

The gene calls are TRBV7-6 and TRBJ1-5; D unresolved. The germline V gene encodes CDR1 SGHVS and CDR2 FNYEAQ. The CDR3 is 16 residues long. V lost 2 bases and J lost 0, with 11 bases in between. This CDR3 is CASSLSGNPSNQPQHF. In DNA form, the CDR3 reads TGTGCCAGCAGCTTATCCGGGAACCCTAGCAATCAGCCCCAGCATTTT.

The CDR3 nucleotides are TGTGCCAGCAGCGATAGGGGGAGCAGACCGAGTGGCTACACCTTC. Protein product: CASSDRGSRPSGYTF. The chain joins TRBV7-9 to TRBJ1-2; a weak D match, TRBD1 (6 bases). CDR3 length: 15 residues. The germline CDR1 and CDR2 sequences are SEHNR and FQNEAQ (reference sequence). The V end lost 5 bases, the J end lost 7 bases, and 20 bases lay between the germline ends.

The CDR3 protein is CASSWTSLADTQYF. CDR3 DNA: TGTGCCAGCAGCTGGACTTCTTTGGCAGATACGCAGTATTTT. J is TRBJ2-3 and V is TRBV28, with D perhaps matching TRBD2 (5 bases). Trimming pared 6 bases from V and 4 bases from J, leaving 14 bases between. The CDR3 has 14 amino acids. Germline CDR1 is MDHEN and CDR2 is SYDVKM.

The chain joins TRBV9 to TRBJ2-7; possibly TRBD1 for D (5 bases). Trimming shortened V by 0 bases and J by 0 bases, and 7 bases separated the two germline ends. This CDR3 comprises 14 residues. Germline CDR1 reads SGDLS; CDR2 reads YYNGEE. The DNA for the CDR3 is TGTGCCAGCAGCGTAGGACAGTTCTCCTACGAGCAGTACTTC. It is translated as CASSVGQFSYEQYF.

V gene TRBV12-3 or TRBV12-4 combines with J gene TRBJ2-7; D remains unclear. V was clipped by 3 bases and J by 3 bases, with 6 bases between them. This CDR3 is 12 amino acids long. The CDR3 sequence is CASSFGFYEQYF. In DNA form, the CDR3 reads TGTGCCAGCAGTTTCGGGTTCTACGAGCAGTACTTC.

The chain links TRBV6-5 to TRBJ1-6; 7 positions agree with TRBD1. CDR3 length: 15 amino acids. Trimming at V came to 7 bases and at J to 10 bases, leaving 13 bases not matched to a gene. In germline, CDR1 is MNHEY, CDR2 SVGAGI. CDR3 protein: CASTSPHRGASPLHF. CDR3 sequence (DNA): TGTGCCAGCACCTCGCCCCACAGGGGTGCCTCACCCCTCCACTTT.

This chain uses TRBV5-5 with TRBJ1-2; maybe TRBD1 (5 bases). Germline V gene data show CDR1 as SGHKS and CDR2 as YYEKEE (reference sequence). The CDR3 sequence is 15 residues long. V was pared by 4 bases and J by 1 base, with 14 bases between. CDR3 residues: CASSPGGGINYGYTF. The CDR3 DNA is TGTGCCAGCAGCCCCGGGGGGGGGATTAACTATGGCTACACCTTC.

This chain links TRBV21-1 with TRBJ1-2. TRBV21-1 is a documented pseudogene. CDR3 length equals 14 residues. CDR3 region: CASSKGRGSCGYTF. The CDR3 DNA sequence: TGTGCCAGCAGCAAGGGGAGGGGATCGTGCGGCTACACCTTC.

For the CDR3, the DNA is TGTGCCAGCAGCTTGTATTGGGGAGCTGAAGCTTTCTTT. It is translated as CASSLYWGAEAFF. The chain joins TRBV5-6 to TRBJ1-1; D unclear. Germline assignment: CDR1 SGHDT and CDR2 YYEEEE. There are 13 residues in the CDR3. Trimming cost V 1 base and J 6 bases, with 10 bases left between them.

The chain joins TRBV6-6 to TRBJ1-2; 10 bases are shared with TRBD1. The germline CDR1 and CDR2 sequences are MNHNY and SVGAGI (reference sequence). The ends lost 5 bases at V and 2 bases at J; junction bases unmatched: 5. The CDR3 has 15 residues. CDR3 in amino acids: CASSRPGQGNYGYTF. The CDR3 bases are TGTGCCAGCAGTCGACCGGGACAGGGGAACTATGGCTACACCTTC.

This chain joins TRBV29-1 and TRBJ2-1, with D uncertain. Germline V gene lookup returns CDR1 SQVTM and CDR2 ANQGSEA. The ends were cut back, 1 base at V and 12 bases at J, with 13 bases in the middle. This CDR3 has 12 residues. CDR3 in amino acids: CSVEASRTAQFF. The CDR3 DNA reads as TGCAGCGTTGAAGCAAGTAGAACAGCGCAGTTCTTC.